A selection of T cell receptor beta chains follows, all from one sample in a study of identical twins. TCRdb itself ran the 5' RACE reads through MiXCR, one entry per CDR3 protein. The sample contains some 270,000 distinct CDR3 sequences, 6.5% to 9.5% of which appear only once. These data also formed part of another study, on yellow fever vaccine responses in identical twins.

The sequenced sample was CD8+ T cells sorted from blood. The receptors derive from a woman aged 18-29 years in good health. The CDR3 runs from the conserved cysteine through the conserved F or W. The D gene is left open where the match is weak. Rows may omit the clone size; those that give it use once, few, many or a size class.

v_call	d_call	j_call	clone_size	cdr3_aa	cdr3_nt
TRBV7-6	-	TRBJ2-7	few	CASSPLDRLPYEQYF	TGTGCCAGCAGCCCCTTGGACAGACTCCCCTACGAGCAGTACTTC
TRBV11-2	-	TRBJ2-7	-	CASRGVTEQYF	TGTGCCAGCAGGGGGGTCACTGAGCAGTACTTC
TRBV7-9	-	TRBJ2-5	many	CASSPRAQETQYF	TGTGCCAGCAGCCCCCGGGCACAAGAGACCCAGTACTTC
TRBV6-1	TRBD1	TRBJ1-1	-	CASKYLQGGTEAFF	TGTGCCAGCAAATATTTACAGGGGGGGACTGAAGCTTTCTTT
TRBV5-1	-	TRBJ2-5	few	CASSLVGRNQETQYF	TGCGCCAGCAGCTTAGTGGGGAGAAATCAAGAGACCCAGTACTTC
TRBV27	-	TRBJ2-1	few	CASGLALTYNEQFF	TGTGCCAGCGGGCTAGCGCTCACCTACAATGAGCAGTTCTTC
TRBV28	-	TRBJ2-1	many	CALPGRPEFF	TGTGCCCTGCCGGGGAGGCCCGAGTTCTTC
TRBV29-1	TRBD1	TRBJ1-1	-	CSVEGTGGNTEAFF	TGCAGCGTTGAGGGGACAGGGGGCAACACTGAAGCTTTCTTT
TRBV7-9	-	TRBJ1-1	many	CASSLNLGVSEAFF	TGTGCCAGCAGCTTAAATTTAGGGGTTTCTGAAGCTTTCTTT
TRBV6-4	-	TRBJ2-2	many	CASSGTNTGELFF	TGTGCCAGCAGCGGGACTAACACCGGGGAGCTGTTTTTT
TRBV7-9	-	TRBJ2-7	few	CASSLVSGFSAYEQYF	TGTGCCAGCAGCTTAGTTTCAGGGTTTAGCGCCTACGAGCAGTACTTC
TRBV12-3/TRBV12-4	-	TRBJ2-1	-	CASSLGLVQGEQFF	TGTGCCAGCAGTCTCGGACTGGTGCAAGGTGAGCAGTTCTTC
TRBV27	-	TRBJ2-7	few	CASSLALASSYEQYF	TGTGCCAGCAGTTTGGCTCTAGCGAGCTCCTACGAGCAGTACTTC
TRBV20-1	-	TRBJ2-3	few	CSARDASWWDTQYF	TGCAGTGCTAGAGATGCGTCTTGGTGGGATACGCAGTATTTT
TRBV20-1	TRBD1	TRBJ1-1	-	CSARGQGITEAFF	TGCAGTGCTAGAGGACAGGGGATAACAGAAGCTTTCTTT
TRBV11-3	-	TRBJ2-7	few	CASSLIGDLPYEQYF	TGTGCCAGCAGCTTAATTGGGGACCTACCCTACGAGCAGTACTTC
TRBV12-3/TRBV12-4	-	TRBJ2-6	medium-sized	CASSFGGQRLSGANVLTF	TGTGCCAGCAGTTTCGGCGGACAGAGACTATCTGGGGCCAACGTCCTGACTTTC